This record looks at one TCR beta chain sequence and its context. Its antigen remains unknown. The junction departs from germline at one end; a sequencing error may be responsible. RNA was extracted from bulk tissue without any cell sorting. The sample originates from a study of tumor and adjacent non-tumor tissue in lung cancer. Study-wide results and limits: Higher tumor TCR diversity was associated with shorter survival.

A modified ARM-PCR protocol with three rounds of nested PCR amplified TCRbeta. TCRdb itself ran the multiplex PCR reads through MiXCR, one entry per CDR3 protein. The sample holds about 70,000 distinct CDR3 sequences, less than 80% seen once. The sequencing input was lung tumor tissue. The sequence came from a man in his sixties with non-small cell lung cancer.

In nucleotides, the CDR3 is TGTGACAGCAGCCCTACCAGTTACGAGAAGTACTTC. Translated, it gives CDSSPTSYEKYF. This chain connects TRBV6-6 to TRBJ2-7; D remains unclear. CDR3 length: 12 residues. The germline gives CDR1 MNHNY, CDR2 SVGAGI (reference sequence).